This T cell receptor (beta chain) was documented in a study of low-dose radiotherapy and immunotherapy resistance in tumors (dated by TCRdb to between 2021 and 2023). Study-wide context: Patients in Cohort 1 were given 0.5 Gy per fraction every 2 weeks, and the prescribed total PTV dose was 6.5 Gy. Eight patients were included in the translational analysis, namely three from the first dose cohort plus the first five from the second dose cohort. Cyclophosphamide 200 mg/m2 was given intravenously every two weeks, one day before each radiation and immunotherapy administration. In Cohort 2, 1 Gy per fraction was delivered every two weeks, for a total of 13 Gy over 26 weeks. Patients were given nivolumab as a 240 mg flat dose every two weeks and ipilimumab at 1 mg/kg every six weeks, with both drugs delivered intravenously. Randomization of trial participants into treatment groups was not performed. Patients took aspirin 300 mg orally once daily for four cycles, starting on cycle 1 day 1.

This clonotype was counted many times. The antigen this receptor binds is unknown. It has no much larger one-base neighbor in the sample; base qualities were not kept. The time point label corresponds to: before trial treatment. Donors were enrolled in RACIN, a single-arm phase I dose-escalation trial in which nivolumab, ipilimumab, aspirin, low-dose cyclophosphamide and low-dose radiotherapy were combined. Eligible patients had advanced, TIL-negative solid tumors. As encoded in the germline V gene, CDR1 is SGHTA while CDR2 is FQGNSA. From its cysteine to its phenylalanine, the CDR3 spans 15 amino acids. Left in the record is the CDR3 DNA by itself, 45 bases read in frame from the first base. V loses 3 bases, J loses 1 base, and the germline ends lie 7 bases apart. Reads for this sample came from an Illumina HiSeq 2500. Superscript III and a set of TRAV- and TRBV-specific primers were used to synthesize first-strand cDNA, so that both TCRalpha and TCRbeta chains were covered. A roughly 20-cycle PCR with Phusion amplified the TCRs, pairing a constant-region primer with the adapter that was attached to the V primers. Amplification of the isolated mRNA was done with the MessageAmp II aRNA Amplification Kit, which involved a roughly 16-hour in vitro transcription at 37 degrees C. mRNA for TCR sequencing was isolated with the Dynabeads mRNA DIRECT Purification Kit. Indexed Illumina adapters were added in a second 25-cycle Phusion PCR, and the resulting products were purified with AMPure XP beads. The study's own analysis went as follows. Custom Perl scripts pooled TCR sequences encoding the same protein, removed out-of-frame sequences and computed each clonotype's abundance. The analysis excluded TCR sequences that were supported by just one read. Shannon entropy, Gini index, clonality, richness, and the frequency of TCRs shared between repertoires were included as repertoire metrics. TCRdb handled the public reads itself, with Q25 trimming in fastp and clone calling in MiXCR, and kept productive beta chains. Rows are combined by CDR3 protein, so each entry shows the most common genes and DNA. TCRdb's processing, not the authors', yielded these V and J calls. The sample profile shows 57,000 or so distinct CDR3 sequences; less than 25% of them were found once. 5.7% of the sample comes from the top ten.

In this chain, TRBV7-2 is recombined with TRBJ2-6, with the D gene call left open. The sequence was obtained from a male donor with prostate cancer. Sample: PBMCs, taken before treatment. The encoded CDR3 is CASSFMSSGANVLTF. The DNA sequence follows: TGTGCCAGCAGCTTCATGTCTTCTGGGGCCAACGTCCTGACTTTC.